This passage covers 27 T cell receptor beta chains from one sample sequenced in a study of shared clonotypes between healthy human individuals. The data were produced by immunoSEQ multiplex PCR, yet TCRdb's version contains in-frame clones alone and is incomplete. Among fewer than 850,000 clones, more than 70% were seen once, and the ten largest hold under 2%. The sequencing input was memory CD4+ T cells sorted from blood. Stated subset: CD45RA-negative fraction. The source is a woman aged 25 to 39 in good health.

Turning to this clone: A read error likely explains this, since a far larger clone differs by one base. The V and J genes are TRBV7-7 and TRBJ1-3; unclear D gene. V gave up 3 bases and J gave up 0 bases, with 3 bases separating them. The CDR3 extends over 13 amino acids. CDR1 is SSHAT and CDR2 is FNYEAQ in the germline V gene (reference sequence). CDR3 sequence: CASSLGSGNTIYF. In DNA, the CDR3 is TGTGCCAGCAGCTTGGGCTCTGGAAACACCATATATTTT. Full variable domain (remainder filled in from reference TRBV7-7 and TRBJ1-3): GAGVSQSPRYKVTKRGQDVTLRCDPISSHATLYWYQQALGQGPEFLTYFNYEAQPDKSGLPSDRFSAERPEGSISTLTIQRTEQRDSAMYRCASSLGSGNTIYFGEGSWLTVV.

This chain uses TRBV19 with TRBJ2-1; 8 bases are shared with TRBD2. The length of the CDR3 is 13 residues. Germline assignment: CDR1 LNHDA and CDR2 SQIVND (reference sequence). Germline trimming cut 7 bases from V and 9 bases from J; bases unmatched to any gene: 8. CDR3 nucleotide sequence: TGTGCCAGTACCATCGGGGGGGGCGGTGAGCAGTTCTTC. Encoded protein: CASTIGGGGEQFF.

This sequence joins TRBV29-1 and TRBJ2-3; TRBD1 or TRBD2 may be the D gene (5 bases each). Germline lookup yields CDR1 SQVTM and CDR2 ANQGSEA. The CDR3 is made up of 15 amino acids. With 4 bases removed from V and 1 base from J, the gap between germline ends came to 15 bases. CDR3 protein: CSVGDPSRGTDTQYF. The CDR3 DNA reads as TGCAGCGTTGGGGACCCATCCCGCGGCACAGATACGCAGTATTTT.

This clone was recorded only once. V usage is TRBV11-3 and J usage is TRBJ2-7, with TRBD1 identical over 9 bases. The CDR3 is 13 amino acids. Trimming removed 4 bases from V and 7 bases from J; junction bases left unmatched: 5. Looked up from germline, CDR1 is SGHNT and CDR2 is YENEEA. CDR3 amino acids: CASSYGTGREQYF. For the CDR3, the DNA is TGTGCCAGCAGCTACGGGACAGGGCGAGAGCAGTACTTC.

The V call is TRBV28, the J call TRBJ1-2; 8 bases line up with TRBD1. CDR1 MDHEN and CDR2 SYDVKM come from the germline V gene. V gave up 8 bases and J gave up 2 bases; unmatched junction bases: 7. CDR3 size: 14 residues. This chain's CDR3 is CASRRTGINYGYTF. The CDR3 coding sequence is TGTGCCAGCCGACGGACAGGGATAAACTATGGCTACACCTTC.

Comment on this clone: Other DNA sequences in the sample encode the same CDR3. This sequence joins TRBV9 and TRBJ1-4, with TRBD1 as a possible D gene (5 bases). This CDR3 contains 15 residues. Germline values: CDR1 SGDLS, CDR2 YYNGEE. V lost 0 bases, J lost 7 bases, and 13 bases lay in between. The CDR3 DNA sequence: TGTGCCAGCAGCGTAGCTCCAGGGTTGGGTGAAAAACTGTTTTTT. Its translation is CASSVAPGLGEKLFF.

The J gene is TRBJ2-3, the V gene TRBV6-6; 9 bases fit TRBD1. Trimming removed 7 bases from V and 3 bases from J; junction bases left unmatched: 5. The CDR3 runs to 14 residues. CDR1 MNHNY and CDR2 SVGAGI come from the germline V gene (reference sequence). The DNA for the CDR3 is TGTGCCAGCAACGGACAGGGGAGGACAGATACGCAGTATTTT. Its translation: CASNGQGRTDTQYF.

This chain links TRBV5-1 with TRBJ2-6; no clear D. The germline CDR1 and CDR2 sequences are SGHRS and YFSETQ. Trimming shortened V by 6 bases and J by 0 bases, and 10 bases separated the two germline ends. The CDR3 sequence is 15 residues long. The CDR3 loop is CASTWDLSGANVLTF. The CDR3 DNA is TGCGCCAGCACCTGGGATCTCTCTGGGGCCAACGTCCTGACTTTC.

This clone has more than one count but fewer than ten. CDR3 nucleotide sequence: TGTGCCAGCCTTAGCGGGAGCTCCTACAATGAGCAGTTCTTC. Translation gives CASLSGSSYNEQFF. This chain connects TRBV25-1 to TRBJ2-1, with 9 bases aligning to TRBD2. Looked up from germline, CDR1 is MGHDK and CDR2 is SYGVNS. J lost 0 bases, V lost 8 bases, and 2 bases had no gene match. This CDR3 has 14 residues.

CDR3 bases: TGTGCCAGCAGCTCGTCCACAGGGGCTGGCAATGAGCAGTTCTTC. This codes for CASSSSTGAGNEQFF. The chain employs TRBV7-3 and TRBJ2-1; TRBD1 matches 7 bases. The CDR3 contains 15 residues. V lost 4 bases, J lost 6 bases, and 9 bases stayed unmatched. Germline V gene lookup returns CDR1 SGHTA and CDR2 FQGTGA.

This clone has a count of ten or more. The chain recombines TRBV6-1 with TRBJ2-1, with 10 nucleotides matching TRBD1. This CDR3 comprises 16 residues. The J segment lost 5 bases and the V segment lost 4 bases, leaving 8 bases of the junction unmatched. Germline-derived CDR1 and CDR2 are MNHNS and SASEGT. The CDR3 sequence is CASSGRQGAINNEQFF. CDR3 in DNA: TGTGCCAGCAGTGGTCGACAGGGGGCAATTAACAATGAGCAGTTCTTC.

The J gene is TRBJ2-3, the V gene TRBV5-4; D gene ambiguous. V lost 0 bases to trimming and J lost 4 bases, with 12 bases between them. CDR3 length equals 15 residues. From germline, CDR1 is SGHNT and CDR2 YYREEE (reference sequence). The CDR3 coding sequence is TGTGCCAGCAGCTTGGAAGCTTTCACGGCAGATACGCAGTATTTT. It encodes CASSLEAFTADTQYF. Using reference TRBV5-4 and TRBJ2-3 for the parts outside the CDR3, the full variable domain is ETGVTQSPTHLIKTRGQQVTLRCSSQSGHNTVSWYQQALGQGPQFIFQYYREEENGRGNFPPRFSGLQFPNYSSELNVNALELDDSALYLCASSLEAFTADTQYFGPGTRLTVL.

The V call is TRBV21-1, the J call TRBJ1-5. TRBV21-1 is a listed pseudogene. The CDR3 totals 17 residues. In nucleotides, the CDR3 is TGTGCCAGCAGCAAAGACTGGGAGCACACTACCAATCAGCCCCAGCATTTT. It encodes CASSKDWEHTTNQPQHF.

In DNA, the CDR3 is TGTGCCAGCAGTTTTGGTTTGTCGCGGACAGGGAAGTACGAGCAGTACTTC. It specifies CASSFGLSRTGKYEQYF. The J gene is TRBJ2-7, the V gene TRBV27; 8 bases agree with TRBD1. The CDR3 length is 17 residues. V shed 3 bases, J shed 4 bases, and the junction held 14 bases outside the gene matches. Germline V gives CDR1 MNHEY, CDR2 SMNVEV (reference sequence).

In its sample, this clone was seen a few times. The gene calls are TRBV28 and TRBJ1-3; weak D call: TRBD1 (5 bases). The CDR3 covers 14 residues. The ends were cut back, 1 base at V and 4 bases at J, with 8 bases in the middle. Per germline, CDR1 MDHEN and CDR2 SYDVKM. The CDR3 reads CASSLSWGGNTIYF. CDR3 nucleotides: TGTGCCAGCAGTTTATCTTGGGGGGGAAACACCATATATTTT.

The chain carries TRBV28 and TRBJ1-5, with 7 nucleotides matching TRBD1. Germline V gene lookup returns CDR1 MDHEN and CDR2 SYDVKM. This CDR3 comprises 15 residues. J gave up 7 bases and V 5 bases, and 11 bases lay outside the gene matches. The CDR3, as DNA: TGTGCCAGCAGTCACACCGCAGGGGGTTCCCAGCCCCAGCATTTT. Translated, it gives CASSHTAGGSQPQHF. The full variable domain, with the rest looked up from reference TRBV28 and TRBJ1-5, is DVKVTQSSRYLVKRTGEKVFLECVQDMDHENMFWYRQDPGLGLRLIYFSYDVKMKEKGDIPEGYSVSREKKERFSLILESASTNQTSMYLCASSHTAGGSQPQHFGDGTRLSIL.

There are a few counts of this clone. This chain connects TRBV7-9 to TRBJ2-7, with a tentative D call TRBD1 (6 bases). The CDR3 has 14 amino acids. Trimming shortened V by 7 bases and J by 3 bases, and 16 bases separated the two germline ends. The germline gives CDR1 SEHNR, CDR2 FQNEAQ (reference sequence). The CDR3 coding sequence is TGTGCCAGCACCTCTGCAAACAGGGACTACGAGCAGTACTTC. Translation gives CASTSANRDYEQYF.

The chain employs TRBV5-4 and TRBJ1-2, with 11 bases lining up with TRBD1. Germline V gives CDR1 SGHNT, CDR2 YYREEE (reference sequence). This CDR3 comprises 15 residues. J lost 5 bases, V lost 4 bases, and 7 bases had no gene match. The DNA for the CDR3 is TGTGCCAGCAGCCCCCCCGGGACAGGGGGTTATGGCTACACCTTC. Protein sequence: CASSPPGTGGYGYTF.

This clone came up a few times. The gene calls are TRBV28 and TRBJ1-4, with D possibly TRBD1 on 5 matching bases. The CDR3 length is 14 residues. The V and J ends lost 8 bases and 8 bases respectively, with 18 bases between them. Germline loops: CDR1 MDHEN, CDR2 SYDVKM. The CDR3 sequence is CASRIGLRGEKLFF. The CDR3 DNA reads TGTGCCAGCCGCATCGGGCTCCGGGGCGAAAAACTGTTTTTT.

The chain recombines TRBV9 with TRBJ2-3; 10 bases line up with TRBD1. Germline V CDR1 and CDR2: SGDLS, YYNGEE. This CDR3 is built from 14 residues. Losses at the gene ends were 7 bases for V and 6 bases for J; bases not matched to a gene: 8. CDR3 in amino acids: CASLPGQGRDTQYF. CDR3 sequence (DNA): TGTGCCAGCCTTCCGGGACAGGGGCGTGATACGCAGTATTTT.

This chain connects TRBV6-1 to TRBJ2-1; 11 bases line up with TRBD2. This CDR3 spans 15 amino acids. In germline, CDR1 is MNHNS, CDR2 SASEGT. Trimming removed 2 bases from V and 5 bases from J; junction bases left unmatched: 2. For the CDR3, the DNA is TGTGCCAGCAGTGAAAAGACTAGCGGGAACAATGAGCAGTTCTTC. Residues: CASSEKTSGNNEQFF.

V and J are TRBV28 and TRBJ2-1; 14 bases line up with TRBD2. Germline V gene lookup returns CDR1 MDHEN and CDR2 SYDVKM. V dropped 5 bases and J dropped 0; count of bases not matched to a gene: 6. This CDR3 is built from 18 residues. The CDR3 bases are TGTGCCAGCAGTCGCTTCGGGACTAGCGGGAGCTCCTACAATGAGCAGTTCTTC. Protein: CASSRFGTSGSSYNEQFF.

V and J are TRBV4-2 and TRBJ2-7, with 7 nucleotides matching TRBD2. This CDR3 is 15 amino acids long. J lost 6 bases, V lost 4 bases, and 12 bases had no gene match. Germline values: CDR1 LGHNA, CDR2 YNFKEQ. The CDR3 here is CASSREGTGGTEQYF. The CDR3 bases are TGTGCCAGCAGCCGAGAGGGGACGGGAGGTACCGAGCAGTACTTC.

V is TRBV14 and J is TRBJ1-5, with unresolved D. Trimming shortened V by 3 bases and J by 9 bases, and 15 bases separated the two germline ends. The CDR3 covers 14 residues. In germline, CDR1 is SGHDN, CDR2 FVKESK. The CDR3 coding sequence is TGTGCCAGCAGCCAGGAACTCAATTCGTGGCCCCAGCATTTT. This gives the protein CASSQELNSWPQHF.

In regard to this clone: The same CDR3 arises from other DNA sequences in this sample as well. CDR3 sequence (DNA): TGTGCCAGCAGCGTAGGGCCAGACTCCTACGAGCAGTACTTC. Amino acids: CASSVGPDSYEQYF. The chain is built from TRBV9 and TRBJ2-7; D ambiguous. The germline V gene has CDR1 SGDLS and CDR2 YYNGEE. The CDR3 runs 14 residues. The V end was cut by 0 bases, the J end by 0 bases, with 7 bases between. The full variable domain, in which reference TRBV9 and TRBJ2-7 provide the parts outside the CDR3, is DSGVTQTPKHLITATGQRVTLRCSPRSGDLSVYWYQQSLDQGLQFLIQYYNGEERAKGNILERFSAQQFPDLHSELNLSSLELGDSALYFCASSVGPDSYEQYFGPGTRLTVT.

This clone was detected a few times. The rearrangement joins TRBV5-4 to TRBJ2-1; 10 nucleotides match TRBD2. V dropped 5 bases and J dropped 8; count of bases not matched to a gene: 7. Germline V gene sequence: CDR1 SGHNT, CDR2 YYREEE (reference sequence). The CDR3 is 14 residues long. CDR3 bases: TGTGCCAGCAGACTGGCTAGCGGGAGCTATGAGCAGTTCTTC. Protein: CASRLASGSYEQFF.

This clone was picked up one time. The genes are TRBV5-1 and TRBJ1-4; the D is unclear. Trimming removed 5 bases at V and 7 bases at J, with 12 bases between. Germline V gene lookup returns CDR1 SGHRS and CDR2 YFSETQ. The CDR3 length is 13 residues. Here the CDR3 DNA reads TGCGCCAGCAGAGAGGAGTTGGCTGAAAAACTGTTTTTT. Its translation: CASREELAEKLFF.